This entry features one TCR beta chain sequence. Relative to the germline gene, one junction end is altered; a read error may explain this. Germline V gives CDR1 SGHNT, CDR2 YENEEA. This CDR3 has 13 residues. This entry comes from a study of shared clonotypes between healthy human individuals. Assay: immunoSEQ multiplex PCR; the TCRdb copy retains only in-frame clones and omits some. The table includes over 950,000 clones, around three quarters detected once. The chain links TRBV11-3 to TRBJ2-3, with unresolved D. Material for sequencing was memory CD4+ T cells from PBMCs. The subset was: CD45RA-negative fraction. The sequence was collected from a young man in good health. Some clones in this sample may be carry-over from other donors' samples. CDR3 sequence: CAGSPALTDTQYF. The CDR3 nucleotides read TGTGCCGGCAGCCCCGCCTTAACAGATACGCAGTATTTT.